Below, 31 T cell receptor beta chains from the same sample are listed, as sequenced in a study of T cell clonality in common variable immunodeficiency (dated by TCRdb to 2013 to 2016). The library was prepared using the immunoSEQ multiplex PCR assay. TCRdb obtained this table from immuneACCESS and retained in-frame rearrangements with V and J assigned. These tables miss some clones; where compared with another copy, unresolved V genes account for less than half of the shortfall, and the remainder is unexplained. With over 35,000 clones recorded, this sample contains no clone counted only once. The ten biggest clones cover about 0.68% of the sample. The sequenced sample was peripheral blood mononuclear cells. These receptor sequences come from a person between 18 and 70 years old in good health.

This clone was seen many times. The CDR3 end is not reached by the read, which stops 3 residues before it; the germline J gene fills it in. The chain carries TRBV12-3 or TRBV12-4 and TRBJ1-1; TRBD1 matches at 9 bases. The CDR3 contains 15 residues. Trimming took 6 bases from V and 0 from J; bases not matched to a gene: 5. CDR3: CASSTGQGMNTEAFF. The covered CDR3 bases are TGTGCCAGCAGCACGGGACAGGGAATGAACACTGAA.

The sample holds many counts of this clone. The read stops 3 residues short of the end of the CDR3; the missing end is completed from the germline J gene. This sequence joins TRBV20-1 and TRBJ1-6; 8 bases align to TRBD1. The germline V gene has CDR1 DFQATT and CDR2 SNEGSKA (reference sequence). This CDR3 is built from 13 residues. Trimming cost V 4 bases and J 7 bases; bases outside gene matches: 3. The part of the CDR3 DNA that was read is TGCAGTGCTAACAGGGGGGGGAATTCACCC. Its translation: CSANRGGNSP. Given in full, the CDR3 is CSANRGGNSPLHF.

This clone was seen ten or more times. The read terminates 3 residues ahead of where the CDR3 ends, so the germline J gene completes it. The V and J genes are TRBV6-1 and TRBJ2-1; 11 positions match TRBD2. CDR1 is MNHNS, CDR2 SASEGT, per germline. Trimming cost V 3 bases and J 4 bases; bases outside gene matches: 5. The CDR3 is 16 amino acids. Incomplete CDR3 DNA: TGTGCCAGCAGTGAGACTAGCGGGGAGACGTACAATGAG. Translating gives CASSETSGETYNE. The full-length CDR3 reads as CASSETSGETYNEQFF.

This clone was seen many times. The read is 3 residues too short to cover the CDR3 end, so that end is filled in from the germline J gene. The chain is built from TRBV24-1 and TRBJ2-2; D may be TRBD2 (7 bases). CDR3 length: 18 amino acids. Germline values: CDR1 KGHDR, CDR2 SFDVKD. The V gene lost 3 bases and the J gene lost 0 bases, with 16 bases spanning the gap. The CDR3: CATSDIFGGPPNTGELFF. The part of the CDR3 DNA that was read is TGTGCCACCAGTGATATCTTCGGGGGGCCCCCGAACACCGGGGAG.

In its sample, this clone was seen many times. The missing CDR3 end, 3 residues past where the read stops, is filled in from the germline J gene. V and J are TRBV11-3 and TRBJ2-7, with a tentative D call TRBD1 (5 bases). Germline lookup yields CDR1 SGHNT and CDR2 YENEEA. Trimming removed 0 bases at V and 2 bases at J, with 5 bases between. This CDR3 contains 13 residues. CDR3 sequence: CASSLEGPYEQYF. The DNA read from the CDR3 is TGTGCCAGCAGCTTAGAGGGGCCCTACGAG.

This clone was seen ten or more times. The read terminates 3 residues ahead of where the CDR3 ends, so the germline J gene completes it. The V and J genes are TRBV4-1 and TRBJ1-3; TRBD1 agrees at 7 bases. The CDR3 is made up of 16 amino acids. From germline, CDR1 is MGHRA and CDR2 YSYEKL. J gave up 2 bases and V 4 bases, and 8 bases lay outside the gene matches. CDR3 DNA (partial): TGCGCCAGCAGCCGACAGGGAGGGTGGACTGGAAACACC. Translating it yields CASSRQGGWTGNT. The whole CDR3 is CASSRQGGWTGNTIYF.

This clone was seen ten or more times. The read comes to an end 3 residues before the CDR3 does, leaving the germline J gene to fill in the end. The gene calls are TRBV7-8 and TRBJ1-6; D uncertain. Trimming took 3 bases from V and 1 from J, leaving 7 bases between them. The CDR3 loop spans 15 amino acids. Germline V gene data show CDR1 as SGHVS and CDR2 as FQNEAQ. CDR3 loop: CASSFRGSYNSPLHF. The covered CDR3 bases are TGTGCCAGCAGCTTCCGCGGTTCCTATAATTCACCC.

Ten or more counts support this clone. The read finishes 3 residues shy of the CDR3 end, and the germline J gene is used to complete it. The chain has TRBV28 and TRBJ1-6, with D unclear. Trimming took off 6 bases at V and 5 bases at J, with 17 bases between the two ends. Germline CDR1 and CDR2: MDHEN and SYDVKM. The CDR3 runs to 16 residues. CDR3 DNA, as far as it was read: TGTGCCAGCAGCCCCTCCGGGGAGGGCCATAATTCACCC. This sequence encodes CASSPSGEGHNSP. Given in full, the CDR3 is CASSPSGEGHNSPLHF.

This clone was seen many times. The sequence runs out 3 residues before the end of the CDR3; the remainder is reconstructed from the germline J gene. This chain links TRBV4-1 with TRBJ2-5, with D perhaps TRBD1 (6 bases). The CDR3 loop spans 16 amino acids. Germline CDR1 MGHRA, CDR2 YSYEKL. The V end lost 0 bases, the J end lost 4 bases, and 15 bases lay between the germline ends. CDR3 bases read: TGCGCCAGCAGCCAAGATGGTCAGGGGTCCTTAGAGACC. Translated, it gives CASSQDGQGSLET. The CDR3, in full, reads CASSQDGQGSLETQYF.

This clone was recorded at least ten times. The read stops 3 residues short of the end of the CDR3; the missing end is completed from the germline J gene. The chain is built from TRBV13 and TRBJ2-7, with D possibly TRBD1 on 6 matching bases. This CDR3 is 13 amino acids long. CDR1 and CDR2 from the germline V gene are PRHDT and FYEKMQ (reference sequence). V dropped 5 bases and J dropped 3 bases, with 11 bases sitting between them. The CDR3 here is CASSPQGNYEQYF. The part of the CDR3 DNA that was read is TGTGCCAGCAGCCCACAGGGAAACTACGAG.

This clone appeared many times. From the germline J gene comes the end of the CDR3, since the read stops 3 residues before it. The chain employs TRBV9 and TRBJ1-1; D not certain. Germline assignment: CDR1 SGDLS and CDR2 YYNGEE. The V end lost 0 bases, the J end lost 1 base, and 7 bases lay between the germline ends. The CDR3 runs to 14 residues. The part of the CDR3 DNA that was read is TGTGCCAGCAGCGTAGACGGTTGGAACACTGAA. It encodes CASSVDGWNTE. The full CDR3 is CASSVDGWNTEAFF.

This clone was observed many times. Read data end 3 residues before the CDR3 end; the end is taken from the germline J gene. The gene calls are TRBV7-3 and TRBJ1-1; D is perhaps TRBD1 (5 bases). The CDR3 totals 12 residues. Germline-derived CDR1 and CDR2 are SGHTA and FQGTGA. Trimming removed 5 bases from V and 2 bases from J, with 6 bases in between. CDR3 bases read: TGTGCCAGCAGCGGGACTAACACTGAA. Translating gives CASSGTNTE. The whole CDR3 protein is CASSGTNTEAFF.

This clone was observed many times. The CDR3 sequence is CASSLWQGSYEQYF. Incomplete CDR3 DNA: TGTGCCAGCAGCTTGTGGCAGGGGTCCTACGAG. The J gene is TRBJ2-7, the V gene TRBV5-5, with a weak D call TRBD1 (6 bases). The read terminates 3 residues before the CDR3 end, so the remaining end is supplied by the germline J gene. The germline V and J ends were trimmed by 1 base and 1 base, with 9 bases remaining between them. This CDR3 spans 14 amino acids. The germline gives CDR1 SGHKS, CDR2 YYEKEE (reference sequence). Filled out from reference TRBV5-5 and TRBJ2-7, the complete variable domain reads DAGVTQSPTHLIKTRGQQVTLRCSPISGHKSVSWYQQVLGQGPQFIFQYYEKEERGRGNFPDRFSARQFPNYSSELNVNALLLGDSALYLCASSLWQGSYEQYFGPGTRLTVT.

This clone was seen many times. The read ends 3 residues before the CDR3 terminus; that terminus is restored from the germline J gene. This chain links TRBV18 with TRBJ2-2, with D maybe TRBD1 (5 bases). Germline-derived CDR1 and CDR2 are KGHSH and LQKENI. The CDR3 extends over 14 amino acids. The germline V and J ends were trimmed by 6 bases and 6 bases, with 14 bases remaining between them. This chain's CDR3 is CASSVTAPPGELFF. The DNA read from the CDR3 is TGTGCCAGCTCGGTGACAGCGCCTCCCGGGGAG.

This clone was seen only a few times. CDR3 region: CASSYRTGRGGDTEAFF. Incomplete CDR3 DNA: TGTGCCAGCAGTTACCGCACGGGTAGAGGGGGGGACACTGAA. The chain links TRBV6-2 or TRBV6-3 to TRBJ1-1; tentatively, D is TRBD1 (6 bases). The read ends 3 residues before the CDR3 terminus; that terminus is restored from the germline J gene. This CDR3 spans 17 amino acids. V shed 2 bases and J shed 3 bases, with 19 bases lying between them. CDR1 is MNHEY, CDR2 SVGEGT, per germline.

This clone was seen ten or more times. Sequencing ends 3 residues short of the CDR3 end; the germline J gene provides the rest. The V and J genes are TRBV6-4 and TRBJ2-1; the match to TRBD2 covers 9 bases. Germline assignment: CDR1 MRHNA and CDR2 SNTAGT. This CDR3 is built from 15 residues. The V gene end was trimmed by 0 bases and the J gene end by 7 bases; junction bases not matched to a gene: 4. Partial CDR3 DNA: TGTGCCAGCAGTGACTCGGCTAGCGGGGAAAATGAG. Translated: CASSDSASGENE. The CDR3 in its entirety is CASSDSASGENEQFF.

This clone has a handful of counts. The sequenced fragment ends 3 residues before the CDR3 boundary, so the rest is inferred from the germline J gene. The gene calls are TRBV10-2 and TRBJ2-7, with 16 positions matching TRBD2. This CDR3 contains 17 residues. Germline V gene data show CDR1 as WSHSY and CDR2 as SAAADI. Trimming removed 0 bases from V and 6 bases from J; junction bases left unmatched: 5. CDR3: CASSESGGLAGGGEQYF. The part of the CDR3 DNA that was read is TGCGCCAGCAGTGAGTCGGGGGGACTAGCGGGAGGGGGCGAG.

At least ten counts were recorded for this clone. The read gets to within 3 residues of the CDR3 end, and the germline J gene fills in the rest. The J gene is TRBJ2-7, the V gene TRBV5-1; TRBD1 is a possible D gene (5 bases). The CDR3 is 13 amino acids. V was clipped by 3 bases and J by 6 bases, with 13 bases between them. Germline V gives CDR1 SGHRS, CDR2 YFSETQ. CDR3 amino acids: CASSYTGPGEQYF. CDR3 DNA (partial): TGCGCCAGCAGCTACACAGGTCCGGGCGAG.

This clone was counted many times. The read ends 3 residues shy of where the CDR3 ends; the end is completed using the germline J gene. The genes are TRBV5-1 and TRBJ2-7, with D maybe TRBD1 (7 bases). In germline, CDR1 is SGHRS, CDR2 YFSETQ. There are 14 residues in the CDR3. V shed 5 bases and J shed 0 bases, with 12 bases lying between them. This CDR3 is CASRPGGSSYEQYF. The covered CDR3 bases are TGCGCCAGCAGACCAGGGGGGAGCTCCTACGAG.

The table lists this clone with many counts. The read ends 3 residues early relative to the CDR3; the germline J gene fills the gap. The chain employs TRBV19 and TRBJ1-4; 7 nucleotides align to TRBD1. The CDR3 has 14 residues. Germline CDR1 and CDR2: LNHDA and SQIVND (reference sequence). Trimming took 6 bases from V and 5 from J; bases not matched to a gene: 6. CDR3 bases read: TGTGCCAGTAGCACCGGGACAGCGAATGAAAAA. Its translation is CASSTGTANEK. The entire CDR3 reads CASSTGTANEKLFF.

At least ten counts were recorded for this clone. The CDR3 extends 3 residues past the end of the read, so its final part is completed from the germline J gene. The V and J genes are TRBV27 and TRBJ1-1, with TRBD1 identical over 7 bases. This CDR3 region has 14 residues. CDR1 is MNHEY, CDR2 SMNVEV, per germline (reference sequence). Germline trimming cut 8 bases from V and 4 bases from J; bases unmatched to any gene: 10. Incomplete CDR3 DNA: TGTGCCAGCTACAACCTACCAGGGGGCACTGAA. Protein product: CASYNLPGGTE. The full CDR3 protein reads CASYNLPGGTEAFF.

This clone came up many times. CDR3 DNA, as far as it was read: TGTGCCAGCAGCCCGAGGACTTTCACCGGGGAG. It is translated as CASSPRTFTGE. The CDR3, in full, reads CASSPRTFTGELFF. The chain carries TRBV7-8 and TRBJ2-2; tentative D call: TRBD2 (5 bases). The CDR3 extends 3 residues past the end of the read, so its final part is completed from the germline J gene. The CDR3 contains 14 residues. Per the germline V gene, CDR1 is SGHVS and CDR2 is FQNEAQ. V shed 5 bases and J shed 4 bases, with 11 bases lying between them.

This clone was observed many times. The read ends 3 residues shy of where the CDR3 ends; the end is completed using the germline J gene. This chain links TRBV15 with TRBJ2-1, with TRBD2 as a possible D gene (7 bases). This CDR3 comprises 17 residues. Germline CDR1 reads LNHNV; CDR2 reads YYDKDF (reference sequence). V shed 4 bases and J shed 1 base, with 17 bases lying between them. This CDR3 is CATSKAWGRGSYNEQFF. The CDR3 DNA, read in part, is TGTGCCACCAGCAAAGCATGGGGGAGGGGGTCCTACAATGAG.

This clone was detected many times. The CDR3 end falls 3 residues outside the read, so it is completed with the germline J gene. The chain employs TRBV7-6 and TRBJ2-1, with a possible D match to TRBD1 (6 bases). The CDR3 totals 16 residues. The germline V gene has CDR1 SGHVS and CDR2 FNYEAQ. The V gene lost 5 bases and the J gene lost 0 bases, with 14 bases spanning the gap. CDR3 DNA, as far as it was read: TGTGCCAGCAGCCCCAGGGGACGGCGCTCCTACAATGAG. Translated, it gives CASSPRGRRSYNE. The entire CDR3 sequence reads CASSPRGRRSYNEQFF.

This clone was counted at least ten times. The CDR3 spells CASSYRRTIHNEQFF. The CDR3 DNA, read in part, is TGTGCCAGCAGTTATCGAAGGACTATCCACAATGAG. The chain recombines TRBV6-2 or TRBV6-3 with TRBJ2-1; weak D call: TRBD2 (6 bases). The read halts 3 residues ahead of the CDR3 end, with the missing end drawn from the germline J gene. Germline V gene sequence: CDR1 MNHEY, CDR2 SVGEGT. The V end was cut by 3 bases, the J end by 5 bases, with 14 bases between. The CDR3 is 15 amino acids.

This clone has ten or more counts. Read data end 3 residues before the CDR3 end; the end is taken from the germline J gene. The V gene is TRBV7-8, the J gene TRBJ2-1; D is perhaps TRBD1 (6 bases). Germline-derived CDR1 and CDR2 are SGHVS and FQNEAQ. There are 14 residues in the CDR3. V lost 5 bases and J lost 4, with 12 bases in between. The CDR3 protein is CASSPGAEYNEQFF. The sequenced CDR3 bases are TGTGCCAGCAGCCCAGGGGCGGAATACAATGAG.

The CDR3 is CSGSYDTGSNQPQHF. The sequenced CDR3 bases are TGCAGCGGAAGTTATGATACGGGTAGCAATCAGCCC. The chain joins TRBV29-1 to TRBJ1-5; D not resolved. The CDR3 is cut off 3 residues early in the read; its end comes from the germline J gene. The CDR3 consists of 15 residues. From germline, CDR1 is SQVTM and CDR2 ANQGSEA. The V end lost 7 bases, the J end lost 0 bases, and 16 bases lay between the germline ends.

There are many counts of this clone. The read comes to an end 3 residues before the CDR3 does, leaving the germline J gene to fill in the end. The chain couples TRBV7-9 to TRBJ2-2, with D possibly matching TRBD1 (7 bases). CDR3 length equals 15 residues. In germline, CDR1 is SEHNR, CDR2 FQNEAQ (reference sequence). Trimming left V 5 bases short and J 3 bases short, with 13 bases between. Incomplete CDR3 DNA: TGTGCCAGCAGCGGGGGGACAGCCTACACCGGGGAG. Its protein is CASSGGTAYTGE. The full-length CDR3 reads as CASSGGTAYTGELFF.

This clone was observed at least ten times. CDR3 DNA (partial): TGTGCCAGCAGTTTCCAGGGGCTCTCCCGGGATGAG. This gives the protein CASSFQGLSRDE. The complete CDR3 protein is CASSFQGLSRDEQFF. The V gene is TRBV12-3 or TRBV12-4, the J gene TRBJ2-1; tentative D call: TRBD1 (6 bases). The read falls 3 residues short of the CDR3 end, and the missing part is taken from the germline J gene. There are 15 residues in the CDR3. V shed 3 bases and J shed 8 bases, with 17 bases lying between them.

This clone was seen at least ten times. The DNA ends 3 residues before the CDR3 does, and the rest of the CDR3 is filled in from the germline J gene. The chain links TRBV7-8 to TRBJ2-1; 9 positions match TRBD1. The germline gives CDR1 SGHVS, CDR2 FQNEAQ. The CDR3 contains 16 residues. The trim removed 0 bases at V and 7 bases at J, leaving 7 bases unmatched. This CDR3 is CASSLAGTGIANEQFF. The sequenced CDR3 bases are TGTGCCAGCAGCTTAGCAGGGACAGGGATCGCTAATGAG.

This clone was picked up many times. The read finishes 3 residues shy of the CDR3 end, and the germline J gene is used to complete it. This chain connects TRBV6-2 or TRBV6-3 to TRBJ2-5, with D uncertain. This CDR3 is 15 amino acids long. The V end was cut by 2 bases, the J end by 2 bases, with 12 bases between. Germline V gene sequence: CDR1 MNHEY, CDR2 SVGEGT. CDR3 in amino acids: CASSYPGTIQETQYF. Incomplete CDR3 DNA: TGTGCCAGCAGTTACCCAGGAACAATTCAAGAGACC.